One sample yielded the 21 T cell receptor beta chains listed below, sequenced in a study of CD4 T cells in relation to SARS-CoV-2 and coronaviruses. Unexposed donor CD4+ T cells date from about 2011-2019, before the COVID-19 pandemic. The cells were cultured for around ten days before CD4+ T cells were isolated. Their specific antigens are unknown. Libraries were prepared by immunoSEQ multiplex PCR; TCRdb keeps only in-frame clonotypes and omits some of them. Here the sample spans about 17,000 clones, roughly 82% being singletons. The sequenced sample was CD4+ T cells from PBMCs, cultured in vitro. Receptors were obtained from a human donor in good health.

This clone has only a few counts. J is TRBJ2-2 and V is TRBV9; D remains ambiguous. Germline CDR1 reads SGDLS; CDR2 reads YYNGEE. The V and J ends lost 0 bases and 2 bases respectively, with 14 bases between them. The CDR3 contains 17 residues. The CDR3 spells CASSVEGTVENTGELFF. The CDR3 DNA reads TGTGCCAGCAGCGTAGAGGGAACGGTGGAAAACACCGGGGAGCTGTTTTTT.

By share, this clone ranks as medium-sized. The genes are TRBV7-2 and TRBJ2-3; maybe TRBD2 (5 bases). V was trimmed by 2 bases and J by 6 bases, leaving 12 bases between them. The CDR3 extends over 14 amino acids. Germline V gene data show CDR1 as SGHTA and CDR2 as FQGNSA. CDR3 DNA sequence: TGTGCCAGCAGCTTAAACGGGGTACGGGATACGCAGTATTTT. This translates into CASSLNGVRDTQYF.

V usage is TRBV19 and J usage is TRBJ2-3, with 9 positions matching TRBD2. J gave up 4 bases and V 4 bases, and 3 bases lay outside the gene matches. CDR3 length: 14 amino acids. Looked up from germline, CDR1 is LNHDA and CDR2 is SQIVND (reference sequence). The chain's CDR3 is CASSSGRAADTQYF. Here the CDR3 DNA reads TGTGCCAGTAGTAGCGGGAGGGCCGCAGATACGCAGTATTTT.

As regards this clone: At one of its ends the junction is not consistent with the germline gene, which may arise from a read error. The chain couples TRBV6-5 to TRBJ2-5; TRBD1 agrees at 9 bases. Per the germline V gene, CDR1 is MNHEY and CDR2 is SVGAGI. This CDR3 contains 14 residues. The CDR3 DNA sequence: TGTGCCAGCAGCTCCGGGACAGGGCAAGTGACCCAGTACTTC. Protein product: CASSSGTGQVTQYF.

The chain joins TRBV7-2 to TRBJ2-3; 7 positions agree with TRBD2. The CDR3 runs to 19 residues. Unmatched junction bases numbered 18, after V lost 5 bases and J lost 1 base. CDR1 and CDR2 from the germline V gene are SGHTA and FQGNSA. The CDR3 loop reads CASSPLSFRGRFGTDTQYF. The CDR3 DNA sequence: TGTGCCAGCAGCCCCCTTTCCTTCCGCGGGAGATTCGGCACAGATACGCAGTATTTT.

This clone turned up a few times. The rearrangement links TRBV5-6 to TRBJ1-1, with a weak D call TRBD1 (5 bases). This CDR3 is 13 amino acids long. V was pared by 5 bases and J by 10 bases, with 18 bases between. CDR1 is SGHDT, CDR2 YYEEEE, per germline. CDR3 loop: CASSRGTPSAAFF. Here the CDR3 DNA reads TGTGCCAGCAGTCGGGGGACGCCTAGCGCAGCTTTCTTT.

This chain connects TRBV19 to TRBJ1-1, with 7 bases that match TRBD1. CDR3 length: 18 amino acids. Germline V gene data show CDR1 as LNHDA and CDR2 as SQIVND (reference sequence). Trimming at V came to 5 bases and at J to 4 bases, leaving 19 bases not matched to a gene. The CDR3, as DNA: TGTGCCAGTAGTTCTTCCTTATGGGCAGGGGGAGGTGGCACTGAAGCTTTCTTT. Amino acids: CASSSSLWAGGGGTEAFF.

This clone was seen just once. The chain carries TRBV2 and TRBJ1-1, with D perhaps TRBD1 (6 bases). The CDR3 contains 13 residues. CDR1 and CDR2 from the germline V gene are SNHLY and FYNNEI. Trimming took off 1 base at V and 11 bases at J, with 14 bases between the two ends. This chain's CDR3 is CASSEGSWGAAFF. For the CDR3, the DNA is TGTGCCAGCAGTGAAGGATCTTGGGGGGCGGCTTTCTTT.

V is TRBV7-9 and J is TRBJ1-6, with 9 nucleotides matching TRBD1. The length of the CDR3 is 17 residues. The trim removed 1 base at V and 8 bases at J, leaving 9 bases unmatched. CDR1 and CDR2 from the germline V gene are SEHNR and FQNEAQ (reference sequence). The DNA for the CDR3 is TGTGCCAGCAGCTTAGGAAGGCCGGACAGGGGAGATTCACCCCTCCACTTT. It encodes CASSLGRPDRGDSPLHF.

The V gene is TRBV6-2 or TRBV6-3, the J gene TRBJ2-7; D not resolved. Germline assignment: CDR1 MNHEY and CDR2 SVGEGT. CDR3 size: 13 residues. The V gene lost 1 base and the J gene lost 8 bases, with 12 bases spanning the gap. Here the CDR3 reads CASSYWEDWQQYF. The CDR3 DNA is TGTGCCAGCAGTTACTGGGAAGACTGGCAGCAGTACTTC.

This chain connects TRBV2 to TRBJ1-6; D is ambiguous. The CDR3 has 14 residues. V lost 1 base, J lost 7 bases, and 8 bases lay in between. Germline V gene data show CDR1 as SNHLY and CDR2 as FYNNEI. CDR3 DNA: TGTGCCAGCAGTGAAGGGACGGTCAATTCACCCCTCCACTTT. This codes for CASSEGTVNSPLHF.

This chain links TRBV6-5 with TRBJ2-5; TRBD1 might be the D (6 bases). Germline V lookup: CDR1 MNHEY, CDR2 SVGAGI. V was pared by 2 bases and J by 5 bases, with 15 bases between. The CDR3 extends over 15 amino acids. This CDR3 reads CASSYNPSRGETQYF. The CDR3 bases are TGTGCCAGCAGTTACAACCCCTCTAGGGGGGAGACCCAGTACTTC.

This sequence joins TRBV5-1 and TRBJ2-1; the match to TRBD2 covers 15 bases. Germline V gives CDR1 SGHRS, CDR2 YFSETQ. V lost 2 bases to trimming and J lost 8 bases; unmatched junction nucleotides: 2. This CDR3 comprises 15 residues. The DNA of the CDR3 is TGCGCCAGCAGCTTCGGACTAGCGGGAGGGGATGAGCAGTTCTTC. Protein sequence: CASSFGLAGGDEQFF. The full variable domain, in which reference TRBV5-1 and TRBJ2-1 provide the parts outside the CDR3, is KAGVTQTPRYLIKTRGQQVTLSCSPISGHRSVSWYQQTPGQGLQFLFEYFSETQRNKGNFPGRFSGRQFSNSRSEMNVSTLELGDSALYLCASSFGLAGGDEQFFGPGTRLTVL.

This clone came up a few times. The J gene is TRBJ1-2, the V gene TRBV5-4; D is perhaps TRBD1 (5 bases). The V gene's germline CDR1 is SGHNT and CDR2 YYREEE (reference sequence). Trimming pared 0 bases from V and 8 bases from J, leaving 20 bases between. The CDR3 contains 16 residues. CDR3 nucleotides: TGTGCCAGCAGCTTGGGGGTCCCTAGGGGCCTGAGAGGCTACACCTTC. Translation gives CASSLGVPRGLRGYTF.

The V call is TRBV5-1, the J call TRBJ2-1; TRBD1 agrees at 7 bases. The CDR3 has 15 residues. Germline V lookup: CDR1 SGHRS, CDR2 YFSETQ. V gave up 4 bases and J gave up 6 bases; unmatched junction bases: 10. CDR3 amino acids: CASSDDRAGGNEQFF. As DNA, the CDR3 is TGCGCCAGCAGCGACGACAGGGCAGGGGGCAATGAGCAGTTCTTC.

In this sample, this clone turned up a few times. The chain employs TRBV18 and TRBJ2-7; 15 bases agree with TRBD2. V shed 3 bases, J shed 4 bases, and the junction held 1 base outside the gene matches. The CDR3 contains 15 residues. In germline, CDR1 is KGHSH, CDR2 LQKENI. CDR3 DNA sequence: TGTGCCAGCTCACCGGGACTAGCGGGGGGATACGAGCAGTACTTC. Translation gives CASSPGLAGGYEQYF. Together with reference TRBV18 and TRBJ2-7, the CDR3 gives the full variable domain: NAGVMQNPRHLVRRRGQEARLRCSPMKGHSHVYWYRQLPEEGLKFMVYLQKENIIDESGMPKERFSAEFPKEGPSILRIQQVVRGDSAAYFCASSPGLAGGYEQYFGPGTRLTVT.

V gene TRBV7-2 combines with J gene TRBJ2-5; 7 nucleotides match TRBD1. Trimming at V came to 2 bases and at J to 5 bases, leaving 8 bases not matched to a gene. The CDR3 runs 15 residues. Per the germline V gene, CDR1 is SGHTA and CDR2 is FQGNSA. The CDR3 reads CASSLLKGAGETQYF. CDR3 nucleotides: TGTGCCAGCAGCTTACTGAAGGGGGCAGGGGAGACCCAGTACTTC.

This clone was seen more than once but under ten times. The chain combines TRBV7-2 with TRBJ1-3; 7 bases align to TRBD1. Looked up from germline, CDR1 is SGHTA and CDR2 is FQGNSA. This CDR3 contains 16 residues. The trim removed 6 bases at V and 0 bases at J, leaving 8 bases unmatched. In DNA, the CDR3 is TGTGCCAGCAGTCCACAGGGGTCCAACTCTGGAAACACCATATATTTT. As protein: CASSPQGSNSGNTIYF.

The V and J genes are TRBV30 and TRBJ2-1; 9 bases map to TRBD2. This CDR3 has 14 amino acids. From germline, CDR1 is GTSNPN and CDR2 SVGIG (reference sequence). Trimming removed 2 bases from V and 8 bases from J; junction bases left unmatched: 7. DNA for the CDR3: TGTGCCTGGAGTAGGGTAGCGGGAGTCGATGAGCAGTTCTTC. It translates to CAWSRVAGVDEQFF.

The chain joins TRBV11-3 to TRBJ2-2; D gene unclear. Looked up from germline, CDR1 is SGHNT and CDR2 is YENEEA. Trimming pared 3 bases from V and 3 bases from J, leaving 5 bases between. The CDR3 is made up of 13 amino acids. The CDR3 DNA reads as TGTGCCAGCAGCTTGTCCCACACCGGGGAGCTGTTTTTT. It is translated as CASSLSHTGELFF.

V gene TRBV30 combines with J gene TRBJ2-7; D is uncertain. The CDR3 spans 12 residues. The germline CDR1 and CDR2 sequences are GTSNPN and SVGIG (reference sequence). V was clipped by 0 bases and J by 3 bases, with 6 bases between them. The DNA of the CDR3 is TGTGCCTGGAGTGTATCAGTCTACGAGCAGTACTTC. Amino acid sequence: CAWSVSVYEQYF. Complete variable domain (other parts from reference TRBV30 and TRBJ2-7): SQTIHQWPATLVQPVGSPLSLECTVEGTSNPNLYWYRQAAGRGLQLLFYSVGIGQISSEVPQNLSASRPQDRQFILSSKKLLLSDSGFYLCAWSVSVYEQYFGPGTRLTVT.